The clone carrying this T cell receptor (beta chain) was found a few times. Its specificity is not known. Some clones are missing from TCRdb's copy, which holds only in-frame ones; the method was immunoSEQ multiplex PCR. The table has 600,000 to 700,000 clones, 73% seen once. This specimen belongs to a study of shared clonotypes between healthy human individuals. Whole-study context: Researchers assigned three CD4 naive, three CD4 memory, two CD8 naive and one CD8 memory plate to each donor.

Study-wide results and limits: Sampling was confined to blood; repertoires within tissues likely differ. Sequencing depth was predicted to influence how clonotypes are shared among donors.

This CDR3 contains 13 residues. CDR1 is MNHNS, CDR2 SASEGT, per germline. Between the trimmed V and J ends, which lost 7 bases and 0 bases, there was a span of 7 bases. Sequencing was performed on memory CD4+ T cells sorted from blood. As for subset: CD45RA-negative fraction. This TCR was sampled from a woman aged 30 to 39 in good health. The chain recombines TRBV6-1 with TRBJ1-3; no clear D gene. CDR3 residues: CASIVNSGNTIYF. CDR3 nucleotide sequence: TGTGCCAGCATCGTAAACTCTGGAAACACCATATATTTT.